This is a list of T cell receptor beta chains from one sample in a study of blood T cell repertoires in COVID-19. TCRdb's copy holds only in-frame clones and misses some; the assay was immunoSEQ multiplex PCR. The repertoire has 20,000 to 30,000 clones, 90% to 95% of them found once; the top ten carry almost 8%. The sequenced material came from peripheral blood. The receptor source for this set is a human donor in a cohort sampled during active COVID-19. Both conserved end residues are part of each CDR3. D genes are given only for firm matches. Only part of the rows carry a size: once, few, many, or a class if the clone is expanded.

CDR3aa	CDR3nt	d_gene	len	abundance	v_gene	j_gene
CASSLYYEQFF	TGCGCCAGCAGCTTGTACTATGAGCAGTTCTTC	.	11	once	TRBV5-1	TRBJ2-1
CASSLAWTAGNEKLFF	TGTGCCAGCAGCTTGGCCTGGACAGCCGGGAATGAAAAACTGTTTTTT	.	16	.	TRBV5-5	TRBJ1-4
CASSLMKGQKVYGYTF	TGTGCCAGCAGTTTAATGAAAGGACAGAAAGTTTATGGCTACACCTTC	.	16	.	TRBV28	TRBJ1-2
CASSQYLTVALSSGANVLTF	TGCGCCAGCAGCCAATACCTCACAGTAGCGCTTAGCTCTGGGGCCAACGTCCTGACTTTC	.	20	.	TRBV4-3	TRBJ2-6
CASSPLGGGGHTEAFF	TGTGCCAGCAGCCCCTTAGGGGGAGGGGGGCACACTGAAGCTTTCTTT	.	16	few	TRBV3-1/TRBV3-2	TRBJ1-1
CSASSSRTSQPQHF	TGCAGTGCTAGTAGTAGTCGGACAAGTCAGCCCCAGCATTTT	.	14	.	TRBV20-1	TRBJ1-5
CASGGDRGQGTDTQYF	TGTGCCAGCGGGGGGGACAGGGGGCAGGGCACAGATACGCAGTATTTT	TRBD1	16	.	TRBV2	TRBJ2-3
CSAREAGELFF	TGCAGCGCCAGGGAGGCCGGGGAGCTGTTTTTT	.	11	.	TRBV29-1	TRBJ2-2
CASSYSQGTDTQYF	TGTGCCAGCAGTTACTCGCAGGGTACGGATACGCAGTATTTT	.	14	.	TRBV6-5	TRBJ2-3
CASMMTGGKAEAFF	TGCGCCAGCATGATGACAGGTGGGAAGGCTGAAGCTTTCTTT	.	14	.	TRBV5-1	TRBJ1-1
CAWSVRGHGNEKLFF	TGTGCCTGGAGTGTACGGGGACACGGTAATGAAAAACTGTTTTTT	.	15	.	TRBV30	TRBJ1-4
CASSHRGGRSDTEAFF	TGTGCCAGCAGCCACCGAGGAGGGAGGAGCGACACTGAAGCTTTCTTT	.	16	.	TRBV11-3	TRBJ1-1
CASSLFASGSLKTQYF	TGTGCCAGCAGTTTATTCGCTAGCGGGAGTTTAAAGACCCAGTACTTC	TRBD2	16	.	TRBV27	TRBJ2-5
CASSPGSRRSYEQYF	TGTGCCAGCAGCCCAGGCAGCCGTCGCTCCTACGAGCAGTACTTC	.	15	.	TRBV5-4	TRBJ2-7
CASSWARNSPLHF	TGTGCCAGCAGCTGGGCAAGAAATTCACCCCTCCACTTT	.	13	few	TRBV5-5	TRBJ1-6
CATSTSQVEQYF	TGTGCCACCAGCACGAGCCAGGTGGAGCAGTACTTC	.	12	.	TRBV15	TRBJ2-7
CASSLGGGLGGELFF	TGCGCCAGCAGCTTAGGCGGGGGGCTCGGCGGGGAGCTGTTTTTT	TRBD2	15	once	TRBV10-2	TRBJ2-2
CASSQDWGGRVNYGYTF	TGCGCCAGCAGCCAAGATTGGGGGGGAAGGGTAAACTATGGCTACACCTTC	.	17	.	TRBV4-3	TRBJ1-2
CASSFLGLAGQETQYF	TGTGCCAGCAGTTTTTTGGGACTAGCGGGACAAGAGACCCAGTACTTC	TRBD2	16	.	TRBV28	TRBJ2-5
CASSRRTGEDTEAFF	TGTGCCAGCAGCAGGCGGACAGGGGAGGACACTGAAGCTTTCTTT	.	15	.	TRBV21-1	TRBJ1-1
CASSSRGGNQPQHF	TGTGCCAGCAGCTCCCGGGGGGGGAATCAGCCCCAGCATTTT	.	14	.	TRBV7-2	TRBJ1-5
CASSPTGDEQFF	TGCGCCAGCAGCCCTACAGGGGATGAGCAGTTCTTC	TRBD1	12	.	TRBV5-1	TRBJ2-1
CASSPREGTTGELFF	TGTGCCAGCTCACCACGGGAGGGAACGACCGGGGAGCTGTTTTTT	TRBD2	15	.	TRBV18	TRBJ2-2
CASREQGARDYGYTF	TGTGCCAGCAGAGAACAGGGGGCACGGGACTATGGCTACACCTTC	TRBD1	15	.	TRBV2	TRBJ1-2
CASSVGGQNEKLFF	TGTGCCAGCAGCGTAGGGGGACAGAATGAAAAACTGTTTTTT	TRBD1	14	.	TRBV9	TRBJ1-4
CASSEGGTDTQYF	TGTGCCAGCAGTGAGGGAGGGACAGATACGCAGTATTTT	TRBD2	13	.	TRBV6-1	TRBJ2-3
CASSLGTTSGRSETQYF	TGTGCCAGCAGCTTGGGGACGACTAGCGGGAGGTCGGAGACCCAGTACTTC	TRBD2	17	.	TRBV5-6	TRBJ2-5
CASSYSLSNQPQHF	TGTGCCAGCAGTTACTCTTTAAGCAATCAGCCCCAGCATTTT	.	14	.	TRBV6-5	TRBJ1-5
CASSLGGSGSYEQYF	TGCGCCAGCAGCTTGGGTGGGAGTGGATCCTACGAGCAGTACTTC	.	15	.	TRBV5-1	TRBJ2-7
CASSVTSTGGHNEQFF	TGTGCCAGCAGCGTAACCTCGACAGGGGGGCACAATGAGCAGTTCTTC	TRBD1	16	once	TRBV9	TRBJ2-1
CASRTLGQGTDEAFF	TGTGCCAGCAGAACCCTAGGGCAGGGGACCGATGAAGCTTTCTTT	.	15	.	TRBV7-9	TRBJ1-1
CASSSPKGQYSRETQYF	TGTGCCAGCAGCTCCCCCAAGGGACAGTACTCTCGAGAGACCCAGTACTTC	TRBD1	17	.	TRBV5-6	TRBJ2-5
CASILGRGESGYTF	.	.	14	.	TRBV28	TRBJ1-2
CASSTGQGSSYNEQFF	TGTGCCAGCAGCACCGGACAGGGAAGCTCCTACAATGAGCAGTTCTTC	TRBD1	16	.	TRBV7-8	TRBJ2-1
CASSYFSGSHEQYF	TGTGCCAGCAGTTACTTTAGCGGGAGCCACGAGCAGTACTTC	TRBD2	14	.	TRBV6-5	TRBJ2-7
CASSLGVAGNNEAFF	TGTGCCAGCAGCTTGGGGGTTGCAGGGAATAATGAAGCTTTCTTT	.	15	once	TRBV5-6	TRBJ1-1
CASMPNGGQPQHF	TGTGCCAGCATGCCTAACGGGGGTCAGCCCCAGCATTTT	.	13	.	TRBV2	TRBJ1-5
CASSLLWTGRTEAFF	TGTGCCAGCAGTTTATTATGGACAGGGCGAACTGAAGCTTTCTTT	TRBD1	15	.	TRBV28	TRBJ1-1
CASSQVGLGTDTQYF	TGCGCCAGCAGCCAAGTCGGCCTAGGCACAGATACGCAGTATTTT	.	15	.	TRBV4-1	TRBJ2-3
CASSQNSQGLSEAFF	TGCGCCAGCAGCCAGAATTCACAGGGTCTCTCTGAAGCTTTCTTT	.	15	.	TRBV4-3	TRBJ1-1
CASKKRGLTDTQYF	TGTGCCAGCAAGAAGCGGGGGCTCACAGATACGCAGTATTTT	TRBD2	14	.	TRBV2	TRBJ2-3
CASSYLAGVQETQYF	TGTGCCAGCAGTTACCTAGCGGGAGTGCAAGAGACCCAGTACTTC	TRBD2	15	.	TRBV6-6	TRBJ2-5
CASSSGTGELFF	TGTGCCAGCAGCTCCGGGACCGGGGAGCTGTTTTTT	.	12	few	TRBV5-6	TRBJ2-2
CASSQGGSGGTEAFF	TGTGCCAGTAGTCAGGGGGGTTCCGGGGGCACTGAAGCTTTCTTT	TRBD1	15	.	TRBV19	TRBJ1-1
CASSNQQGGGTEAFF	TGTGCCAGTAGTAACCAACAGGGGGGGGGCACTGAAGCTTTCTTT	TRBD1	15	.	TRBV19	TRBJ1-1
CAWSRNRDQPQHF	TGTGCCTGGAGCCGGAACAGGGATCAGCCCCAGCATTTT	.	13	.	TRBV30	TRBJ1-5
CASSWATGYEQFF	TGTGCCAGCAGCTGGGCAACAGGATATGAGCAGTTCTTC	.	13	.	TRBV11-2	TRBJ2-1
CASSSTGDPRNEKLFF	TGCGCCAGCAGTTCCACAGGGGACCCTCGGAATGAAAAACTGTTTTTT	TRBD1	16	.	TRBV5-1	TRBJ1-4
CASIGRLARGNEQFF	TGTGCCAGCATTGGACGACTAGCAAGGGGTAATGAGCAGTTCTTC	TRBD2	15	.	TRBV5-6	TRBJ2-1
CASSLKFSGAGDEQFF	TGTGCTAGCAGCCTAAAATTCTCGGGGGCGGGGGATGAGCAGTTCTTC	.	16	.	TRBV7-7	TRBJ2-1
CASSRSRERETQYF	TGTGCTAGCAGCCGGTCCCGGGAGAGAGAGACCCAGTACTTC	.	14	once	TRBV7-7	TRBJ2-5
CATSGIGGNEQFF	TGTGCCACCAGTGGGATTGGAGGGAATGAGCAGTTCTTC	.	13	.	TRBV24-1	TRBJ2-1
CAISMGQNYEQYF	TGTGCCATCAGCATGGGACAAAACTACGAGCAGTACTTC	.	13	.	TRBV10-3	TRBJ2-7
CASSTQNSGNTIYF	TGTGCCAGCAGCACACAGAACTCTGGAAACACCATATATTTT	.	14	.	TRBV28	TRBJ1-3